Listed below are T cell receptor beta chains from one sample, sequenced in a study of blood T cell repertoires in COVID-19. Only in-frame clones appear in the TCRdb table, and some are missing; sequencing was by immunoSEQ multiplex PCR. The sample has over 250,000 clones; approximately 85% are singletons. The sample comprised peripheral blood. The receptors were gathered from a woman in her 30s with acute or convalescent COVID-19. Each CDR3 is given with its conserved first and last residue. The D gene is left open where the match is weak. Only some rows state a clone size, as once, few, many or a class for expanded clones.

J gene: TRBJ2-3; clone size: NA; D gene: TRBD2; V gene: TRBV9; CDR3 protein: CASSVLAGNTDTQYF; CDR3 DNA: TGTGCCAGCAGCGTGCTAGCGGGGAACACAGATACGCAGTATTTT
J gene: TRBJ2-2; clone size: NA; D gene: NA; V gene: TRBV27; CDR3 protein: CASSYISGELFF; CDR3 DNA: TGTGCCAGCAGTTATATATCCGGGGAGCTGTTTTTT
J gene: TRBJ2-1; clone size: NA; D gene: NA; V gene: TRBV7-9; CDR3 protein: CASRNLVSVYNEQFF; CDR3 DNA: TGTGCCAGCAGGAATTTGGTTAGCGTCTACAATGAGCAGTTCTTC
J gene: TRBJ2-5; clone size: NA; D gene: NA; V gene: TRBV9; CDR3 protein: CASSPRGPSQETQYF; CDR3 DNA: TGTGCCAGCAGCCCGCGGGGACCGTCTCAAGAGACCCAGTACTTC
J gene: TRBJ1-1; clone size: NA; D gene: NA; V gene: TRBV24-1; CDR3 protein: CATSDSSGARNTEAFF; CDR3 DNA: TGTGCCACCAGTGATTCATCAGGGGCGAGGAACACTGAAGCTTTCTTT
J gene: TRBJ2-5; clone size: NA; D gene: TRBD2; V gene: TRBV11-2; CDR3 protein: CASSLSLAGGPGETQYF; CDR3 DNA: TGTGCCAGCAGCTTAAGTCTAGCGGGAGGGCCAGGGGAGACCCAGTACTTC
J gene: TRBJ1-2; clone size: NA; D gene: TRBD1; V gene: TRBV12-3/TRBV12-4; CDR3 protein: CASMSGTGGYTF; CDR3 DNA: TGTGCCAGCATGAGTGGGACAGGTGGCTACACCTTC
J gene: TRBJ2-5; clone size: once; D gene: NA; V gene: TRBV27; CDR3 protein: CASSLQGRETQYF; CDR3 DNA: TGTGCCAGCAGTTTACAGGGCCGAGAGACCCAGTACTTC
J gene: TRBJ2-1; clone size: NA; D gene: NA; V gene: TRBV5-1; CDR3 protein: CASSGMGLYNEQFF; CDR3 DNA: TGCGCCAGCAGCGGAATGGGACTGTACAATGAGCAGTTCTTC
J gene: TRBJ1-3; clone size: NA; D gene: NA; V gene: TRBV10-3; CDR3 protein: CAIREGRAGNTIYF; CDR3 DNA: TGTGCCATCAGAGAGGGCAGGGCTGGAAACACCATATATTTT
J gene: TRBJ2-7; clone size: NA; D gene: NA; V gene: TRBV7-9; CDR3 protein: CASSLSAYGGRRYEQYF; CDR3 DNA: TGTGCCAGCAGCTTATCCGCATACGGGGGGCGACGATACGAGCAGTACTTC
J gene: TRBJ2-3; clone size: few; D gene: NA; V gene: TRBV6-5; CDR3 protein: CASSYSGQGGIDTQYF; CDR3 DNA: TGTGCCAGCAGTTACTCGGGGCAGGGGGGAATAGATACGCAGTATTTT
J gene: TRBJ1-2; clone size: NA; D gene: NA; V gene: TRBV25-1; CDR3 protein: CASSEYAGNYGYTF; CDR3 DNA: TGTGCCAGCAGTGAGTATGCAGGGAACTATGGCTACACCTTC
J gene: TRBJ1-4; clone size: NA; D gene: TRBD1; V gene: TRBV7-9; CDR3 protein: CASSSRGTGSTTNEKLFF; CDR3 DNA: TGTGCCAGCAGCTCGAGGGGGACAGGGTCAACAACTAATGAAAAACTGTTTTTT
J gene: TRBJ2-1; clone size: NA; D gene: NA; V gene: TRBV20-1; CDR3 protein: CSASLVMGGNPRDNEQFF; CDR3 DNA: TGCAGTGCTAGTTTGGTTATGGGTGGCAACCCGCGGGACAATGAGCAGTTCTTC
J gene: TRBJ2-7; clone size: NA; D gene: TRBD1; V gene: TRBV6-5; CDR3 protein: CASKGNRGAYEQYF; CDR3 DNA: TGTGCCAGCAAGGGCAACAGGGGGGCCTACGAGCAGTACTTC
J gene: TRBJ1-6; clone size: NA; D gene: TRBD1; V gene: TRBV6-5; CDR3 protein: CASSRQGGSPLHF; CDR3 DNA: TGTGCCAGCAGTCGACAGGGAGGATCACCCCTCCACTTT
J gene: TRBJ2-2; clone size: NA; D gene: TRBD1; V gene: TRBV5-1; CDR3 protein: CASSLGQGANTGELFF; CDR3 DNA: TGCGCCAGCAGCTTGGGACAGGGGGCCAACACCGGGGAGCTGTTTTTT
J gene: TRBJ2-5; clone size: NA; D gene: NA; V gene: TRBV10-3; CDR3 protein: CATSSEETQYF; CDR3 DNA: TGTGCCACCTCCTCAGAAGAGACCCAGTACTTC
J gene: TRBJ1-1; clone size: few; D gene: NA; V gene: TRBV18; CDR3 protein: CASSPGLEGTEAFF; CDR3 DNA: TGTGCCAGCTCACCAGGGCTCGAGGGCACTGAAGCTTTCTTT
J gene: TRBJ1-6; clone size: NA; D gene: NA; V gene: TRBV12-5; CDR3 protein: CASGPYTNRQTIRNSPLHF; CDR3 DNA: TGTGCTAGTGGCCCCTATACAAACCGACAGACCATTAGGAATTCACCCCTCCACTTT
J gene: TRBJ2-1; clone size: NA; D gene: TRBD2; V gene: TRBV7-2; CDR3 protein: CASNPGGSYNEQFF; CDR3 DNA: TGTGCCAGCAACCCGGGAGGGTCCTACAATGAGCAGTTCTTC
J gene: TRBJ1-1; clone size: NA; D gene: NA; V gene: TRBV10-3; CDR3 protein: CAITQRGAGTEAFF; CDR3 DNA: TGTGCCATCACTCAAAGGGGCGCCGGCACTGAAGCTTTCTTT
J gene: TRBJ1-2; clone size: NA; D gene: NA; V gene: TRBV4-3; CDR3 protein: CASSPRGFSYGYTF; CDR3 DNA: TGCGCCAGCAGCCCACGGGGATTTAGCTATGGCTACACCTTC
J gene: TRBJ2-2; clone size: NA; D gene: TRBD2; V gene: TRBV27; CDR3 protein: CASSFAGEGGGLFF; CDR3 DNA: TGTGCCAGCAGTTTCGCGGGAGAGGGCGGCGGGCTGTTTTTT
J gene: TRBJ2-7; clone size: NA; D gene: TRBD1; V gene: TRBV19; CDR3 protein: CASSPTGTGFYEQYF; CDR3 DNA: TGTGCCAGTAGTCCTACCGGGACAGGCTTCTACGAGCAGTACTTC
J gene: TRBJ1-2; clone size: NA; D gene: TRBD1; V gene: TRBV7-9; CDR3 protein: CASSFFSAGGHHGYTF; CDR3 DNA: TGTGCCAGCAGCTTTTTCTCGGCAGGGGGCCACCATGGCTACACCTTC
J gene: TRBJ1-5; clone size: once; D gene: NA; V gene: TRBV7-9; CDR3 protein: CASSLPNQPQHF; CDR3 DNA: TGTGCCAGCAGCTTACCGAATCAGCCCCAGCATTTT
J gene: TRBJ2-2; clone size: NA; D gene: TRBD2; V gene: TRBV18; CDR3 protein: CASSRGLAGTGELFF; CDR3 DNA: TGTGCCAGCTCACGTGGACTAGCGGGCACCGGGGAGCTGTTTTTT
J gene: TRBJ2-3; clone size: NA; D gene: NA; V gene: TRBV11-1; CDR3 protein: CASSLVTPRDTQYF; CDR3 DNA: TGTGCCAGCAGCTTAGTAACCCCACGGGATACGCAGTATTTT
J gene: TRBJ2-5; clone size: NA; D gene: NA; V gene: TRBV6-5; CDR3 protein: CASSYSGGRETQYF; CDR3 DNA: TGTGCCAGCAGTTACTCTGGAGGGCGGGAGACCCAGTACTTC
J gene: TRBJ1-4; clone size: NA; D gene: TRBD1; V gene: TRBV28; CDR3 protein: CATCSRDSVGEKLFF; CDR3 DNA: TGTGCCACCTGCAGCCGGGACAGCGTGGGGGAAAAACTGTTTTTT
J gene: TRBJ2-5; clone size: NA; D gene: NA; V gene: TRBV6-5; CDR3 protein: CASGMTRETQYF; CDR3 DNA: TGTGCCAGCGGAATGACCAGGGAGACCCAGTACTTC
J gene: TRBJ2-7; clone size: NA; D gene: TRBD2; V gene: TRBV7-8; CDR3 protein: CASSLATSGSHEQYF; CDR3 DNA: TGTGCCAGCAGCTTAGCAACTAGCGGGAGCCACGAGCAGTACTTC
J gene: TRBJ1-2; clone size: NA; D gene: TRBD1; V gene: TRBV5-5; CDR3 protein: CASSYPAPGTGPSSHGYTF; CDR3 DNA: TGTGCCAGCAGCTACCCCGCCCCCGGGACAGGCCCATCTTCTCATGGCTACACCTTC
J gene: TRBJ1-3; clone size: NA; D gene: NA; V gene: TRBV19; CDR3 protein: CASSRGGPGNTIYF; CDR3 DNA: TGTGCCAGTAGCCGAGGGGGTCCTGGAAACACCATATATTTT
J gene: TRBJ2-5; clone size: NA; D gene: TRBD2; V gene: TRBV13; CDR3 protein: CASSFRLLAGGETQYF; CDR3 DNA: TGTGCCAGCAGCTTCCGCCTACTAGCGGGAGGGGAGACCCAGTACTTC